The source of this T cell receptor (beta chain) is a study of T cells expressing NK-cell markers. Study as a whole: With respect to HCMV, seven of the eight sequenced donors were seropositive, and one was seronegative. Whole-study findings and limits: There were a few donors in whom these clonotypes also led the CD3+CD56-NKG2C+ fraction.

This CDR3 comprises 13 residues. Per the germline V gene, CDR1 is SNHLY and CDR2 is FYNNEI. Synthesis of TCR beta cDNA relied on 5'RACE template switching carrying UMIs. For each CDR3 protein, TCRdb gives one entry from its re-call of the 5' RACE reads, without DNA. The sample has about 390,000 distinct CDR3 sequences, and its top ten clones hold 9.5% to 12%. Remarks on this clonotype: Its antigen is as yet unknown.

The specimen was blood T cells: a sorted CD56 or NKG2C T cell subset, CD4+ or CD8+ T cells, or bulk PBMC T cells (not recorded which). The source of this sequence is a woman between 45 and 65 years old in good health. V usage is TRBV2 and J usage is TRBJ2-1; TCRdb's D call, TRBD1, is unchecked because there is no DNA. CDR3 region: CATLLRGYNEQFF. Supplemented by reference TRBV2 and TRBJ2-1, the full variable domain reads EPEVTQTPSHQVTQMGQEVILRCVPISNHLYFYWYRQILGQKVEFLVSFYNNEISEKSEIFDDQFSVERPDGSNFTLKIRSTKLEDSAMYFCATLLRGYNEQFFGPGTRLTVL.